Described below is a single TCR delta chain sequence and its context. TCRdb's listed protein matches a much larger clone and diverges from this DNA's translation at residue 15, likely through a read error; the protein shown comes from the DNA. Germline loops: CDR1 GEAIGNYY, CDR2 EKD. The CDR3 contains 18 residues. The data were obtained in a study of gamma-delta chains in newborns, infants, children. As for the study in general: Polyclonal expansion of innate γδ T cells after birth follows microbial exposure.

TCRdb re-called the reads through CATT. The table lists over 2,000 delta-chain clones, 6.5% to 8.5% of them singletons. The receptor was isolated from a child who was a newborn, infant or young child, either healthy, febrile or measles-vaccinated (not recorded which). Material for sequencing was blood. The V and J genes are TRDV2 and TRDJ3; 9 nucleotides match TRDD3. The CDR3 here is CACDTLGDSSWDTRKMFF. Written as DNA, the CDR3 is TGTGCCTGTGACACCTTGGGGGATAGCTCCTGGGACACCCGAAAGATGTTTTTC.